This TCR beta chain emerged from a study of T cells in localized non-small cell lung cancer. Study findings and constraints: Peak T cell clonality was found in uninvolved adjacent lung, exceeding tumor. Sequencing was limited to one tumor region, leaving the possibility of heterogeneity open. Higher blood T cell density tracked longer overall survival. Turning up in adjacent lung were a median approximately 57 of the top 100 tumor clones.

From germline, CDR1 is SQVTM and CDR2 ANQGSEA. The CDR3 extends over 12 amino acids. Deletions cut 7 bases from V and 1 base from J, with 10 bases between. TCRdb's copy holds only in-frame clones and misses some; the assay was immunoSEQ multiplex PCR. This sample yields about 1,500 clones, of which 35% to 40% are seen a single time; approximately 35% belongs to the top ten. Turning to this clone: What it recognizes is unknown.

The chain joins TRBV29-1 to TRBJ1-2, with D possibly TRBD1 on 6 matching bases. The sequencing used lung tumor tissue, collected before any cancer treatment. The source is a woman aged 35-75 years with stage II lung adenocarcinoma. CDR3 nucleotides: TGCAGCGCGGAACAGGGTAACTATGGCTACACCTTC. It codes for CSAEQGNYGYTF.